These 14 T cell receptor beta chains share one sample of origin, sequenced in a study of CD8 T cells in ankylosing spondylitis. Each CDR3 protein is one row after TCRdb ran MiXCR on the 5' RACE reads. The sample yields 36,000 or so distinct CDR3 sequences, approximately 10% seen once. The sequencing sample was made of synovial fluid, either unsorted or a sorted T cell fraction (not recorded which). These receptors all come from a male donor with ankylosing spondylitis.

This sequence joins TRBV5-4 and TRBJ2-7; D may be TRBD1 (6 bases). V lost 4 bases to trimming and J lost 3 bases, with 11 bases between them. Germline V CDR1 and CDR2: SGHNT, YYREEE (reference sequence). This CDR3 comprises 13 residues. The CDR3 coding sequence is TGTGCCAGCAGCCAGGGACACCTCTACGAGCAGTACTTC. Translation gives CASSQGHLYEQYF.

V usage is TRBV11-3 and J usage is TRBJ2-7; D gene unclear. The CDR3 loop spans 15 amino acids. V lost 2 bases and J lost 3, with 14 bases in between. CDR1 SGHNT and CDR2 YENEEA come from the germline V gene. The CDR3 here is CASSLRRAVNYEQYF. The DNA of the CDR3 is TGTGCCAGCAGCTTAAGAAGGGCGGTAAACTACGAGCAGTACTTC.

The rearrangement joins TRBV4-3 to TRBJ2-1; the D gene is possibly TRBD1 (5 bases). Trimming removed 6 bases from V and 0 bases from J, with 12 bases in between. The CDR3 has 15 amino acids. The germline CDR1 and CDR2 sequences are LGHNA and YSLEER. The DNA for the CDR3 is TGCGCCAGCAGAGAAGACAGCCGCTCCTACAATGAGCAGTTCTTC. Its translation: CASREDSRSYNEQFF.

This clonotype was detected many times. CDR3 amino acids: CSVESSGRYNEQFF. The CDR3 DNA is TGCAGCGTTGAATCTAGCGGGCGCTACAATGAGCAGTTCTTC. The chain is built from TRBV29-1 and TRBJ2-1; 8 bases map to TRBD2. V shed 2 bases and J 3 bases; nucleotides not matched to a gene: 3. Looked up from germline, CDR1 is SQVTM and CDR2 is ANQGSEA. The length of the CDR3 is 14 residues.

There are a few counts of this clonotype. The chain combines TRBV12-3 or TRBV12-4 with TRBJ2-7; unclear D gene. There are 14 residues in the CDR3. The V end lost 5 bases, the J end lost 1 base, and 12 bases lay between the germline ends. The CDR3, as DNA: TGTGCCAGCAGTCGAGTGTCCCCATCCTACGAGCAGTACTTC. This gives the protein CASSRVSPSYEQYF.

The sample holds many counts of this clonotype. V and J are TRBV20-1 and TRBJ2-7; TRBD1 or TRBD2 may be the D gene (5 bases each). The CDR3 runs 11 residues. CDR1 and CDR2 (germline): DFQATT, SNEGSKA (reference sequence). The V and J ends lost 1 base and 6 bases respectively, with 7 bases between them. For the CDR3, the DNA is TGCAGTGCTAGAGGGGGGTCCGAGCAGTACTTC. Its translation is CSARGGSEQYF.

This clonotype showed up many times. V gene TRBV9 combines with J gene TRBJ1-6; 7 nucleotides agree with TRBD1. The germline V gene encodes CDR1 SGDLS and CDR2 YYNGEE. With 0 bases clipped from V and 9 bases from J, the junction kept 6 bases outside the gene matches. The CDR3 contains 15 residues. The CDR3 region is CASSVEGTAGSPLHF. In DNA form, the CDR3 reads TGTGCCAGCAGCGTAGAGGGGACAGCGGGTTCACCCCTCCACTTT.

This clonotype was observed many times. CDR3 sequence: CASSERDRGLNTEAFF. The CDR3 bases are TGCGCCAGCAGTGAGCGGGACAGGGGGCTGAACACTGAAGCTTTCTTT. The gene calls are TRBV10-2 and TRBJ1-1, with 12 bases aligning to TRBD1. From germline, CDR1 is WSHSY and CDR2 SAAADI. With V trimmed by 2 bases and J by 0 bases, 1 base remained unmatched. The CDR3 sequence is 16 residues long.

This clonotype turned up a few times. The genes are TRBV7-6 and TRBJ2-3; D uncertain. The CDR3 has 16 residues. Trimming cost V 5 bases and J 1 base, with 16 bases left between them. From germline, CDR1 is SGHVS and CDR2 FNYEAQ. CDR3 nucleotide sequence: TGTGCCAGCAGCGGGATGGACCCCCGGGGCACAGATACGCAGTATTTT. Residues: CASSGMDPRGTDTQYF. The complete variable domain, with remaining parts taken from reference TRBV7-6 and TRBJ2-3, reads GAGVSQSPRYKVTKRGQDVALRCDPISGHVSLYWYRQALGQGPEFLTYFNYEAQQDKSGLPNDRFSAERPEGSISTLTIQRTEQRDSAMYRCASSGMDPRGTDTQYFGPGTRLTVL.

This clonotype has at least ten counts. This chain links TRBV7-2 with TRBJ2-6; TRBD1 matches 10 bases. The CDR3 extends over 14 amino acids. Germline V gene lookup returns CDR1 SGHTA and CDR2 FQGNSA. The J segment lost 8 bases and the V segment lost 10 bases, leaving 8 bases of the junction unmatched. CDR3 protein: CATDEGQGPNVLTF. CDR3 nucleotide sequence: TGTGCCACCGACGAGGGACAGGGGCCCAACGTCCTGACTTTC.

This clonotype showed up many times. V and J are TRBV3-1 and TRBJ2-7; weak D call: TRBD1 (6 bases). Trimming shortened V by 5 bases and J by 2 bases, and 13 bases separated the two germline ends. This CDR3 comprises 14 residues. CDR1 is LGHDT, CDR2 YNNKEL, per germline (reference sequence). The CDR3 DNA reads TGTGCCAGCAGCGACAGGTCCGCAACCTACGAGCAGTACTTC. Translation: CASSDRSATYEQYF.

This clonotype was recorded many times. This chain joins TRBV2 and TRBJ1-1; D might be TRBD1 (5 bases). V was clipped by 6 bases and J by 8 bases, with 10 bases between them. This CDR3 has 11 amino acids. In germline, CDR1 is SNHLY, CDR2 FYNNEI. CDR3 bases: TGTGCCAGCAGGGAGGGGCGCGAAGCTTTCTTT. This encodes CASREGREAFF.

V is TRBV5-1 and J is TRBJ2-1, with D possibly TRBD1 on 5 matching bases. CDR3 length equals 12 residues. The ends were cut back, 1 base at V and 9 bases at J, with 8 bases in the middle. The V gene's germline CDR1 is SGHRS and CDR2 YFSETQ. CDR3 in amino acids: CASSLRGTEQFF. The CDR3 DNA reads as TGCGCCAGCAGCTTGAGGGGAACTGAGCAGTTCTTC.

V and J are TRBV11-2 and TRBJ2-2; the match to TRBD1 covers 9 bases. The germline CDR1 and CDR2 sequences are SGHAT and FQNNGV. After removal of 1 base from V and 1 base from J, the junction contained 4 bases not matched to a gene. This CDR3 has 17 residues. The CDR3 DNA sequence: TGTGCCAGCAGCTTAGGGTTGGGACAGGGGAACACCGGGGAGCTGTTTTTT. This codes for CASSLGLGQGNTGELFF.